A selection of T cell receptor beta chains follows, all from one sample in a study of beta chain features in type 1 diabetes. Some clones are missing from TCRdb's copy, which holds only in-frame ones; the method was immunoSEQ multiplex PCR. The sample records about 130,000 clones, 9% to 9.5% being singletons. Input material: central memory CD4+ T cells from blood. The origin of the receptors is a man aged 18 to 30 in good health. Each CDR3 is given with its conserved first and last residue. D genes are given only for firm matches. The size entry is marked missing in some rows and otherwise reads once, few, many or a size class.

clone_size	v_call	d_call	j_call	cdr3_aa	cdr3_nt
few	TRBV7-6	TRBD1	TRBJ2-3	CASSKGQGIDTQYF	TGTGCCAGCAGCAAGGGACAGGGGATAGATACGCAGTATTTT
NA	TRBV7-8	TRBD1	TRBJ1-6	CASSTRDRAYNSPLHF	TGTGCCAGCAGCACCCGGGACAGGGCCTATAATTCACCCCTCCACTTT
few	TRBV18	NA	TRBJ2-5	CASSPPSGLGETQYF	TGTGCCAGCTCACCACCTTCAGGGCTGGGGGAGACCCAGTACTTC
many	TRBV18	NA	TRBJ1-1	CASSLDSDTEAFF	TGTGCCAGCTCACTAGACAGTGACACTGAAGCTTTCTTT
NA	TRBV20-1	NA	TRBJ1-1	CSARENEGAFF	TGCAGTGCTAGAGAAAACGAGGGAGCTTTCTTT
NA	TRBV7-8	NA	TRBJ1-2	CASSYTDSFYGYTF	TGTGCCAGCAGCTACACAGACAGTTTCTATGGCTACACCTTC
NA	TRBV5-1	TRBD2	TRBJ2-1	CASSFLAGANNEQFF	TGCGCCAGCAGCTTCCTAGCGGGGGCAAACAATGAGCAGTTCTTC
few	TRBV6-6	TRBD1	TRBJ2-3	CASSDRGSDTQYF	TGTGCCAGCAGCGACAGGGGTTCAGATACGCAGTATTTT
NA	TRBV4-1	NA	TRBJ1-4	CASSQAAGLGEKLFF	TGCGCCAGCAGCCAAGCGGCGGGGTTGGGTGAAAAACTGTTTTTT
few	TRBV5-4	TRBD1	TRBJ1-6	CASSLAQGANSPLHF	TGTGCCAGCAGCTTGGCCCAGGGGGCGAATTCACCCCTCCACTTT
few	TRBV2	NA	TRBJ2-3	CASSGFVSSTDTQYF	TGTGCCAGCAGTGGTTTTGTTTCGAGCACAGATACGCAGTATTTT
few	TRBV7-2	NA	TRBJ2-5	CASSFPPSGEETQYF	TGTGCCAGCAGCTTCCCTCCCTCCGGGGAAGAGACCCAGTACTTC
few	TRBV7-2	TRBD2	TRBJ2-3	CASSQLAGGGTDTQYF	TGTGCCAGCAGCCAACTAGCGGGGGGTGGCACAGATACGCAGTATTTT
few	TRBV28	NA	TRBJ2-1	CASSFRQRLFEGRNEQFF	TGTGCCAGCAGTTTTCGGCAGAGACTATTTGAGGGCCGCAATGAGCAGTTCTTC
few	TRBV21-1	NA	TRBJ2-3	CASSKPDRGRDTQYF	TGTGCCAGCAGCAAACCGGACAGGGGGCGTGATACGCAGTATTTT
many	TRBV18	NA	TRBJ1-1	CASSPPHGVRLNTEAFF	TGTGCCAGCTCACCACCTCATGGTGTGAGGTTGAACACTGAAGCTTTCTTT
few	TRBV27	TRBD1	TRBJ1-6	CASSLNGSGTGGSSPLHF	TGTGCCAGCAGTTTAAATGGAAGCGGGACAGGGGGCAGTTCACCCCTCCACTTT
NA	TRBV4-2	NA	TRBJ2-6	CASSSQFSGANVLTF	TGTGCCAGCAGCTCACAGTTCTCTGGGGCCAACGTCCTGACTTTC
NA	TRBV7-2	NA	TRBJ2-3	CASSLGLGSTDTQYF	TGTGCCAGCAGCTTAGGACTAGGTTCCACAGATACGCAGTATTTT
NA	TRBV5-5	TRBD1	TRBJ2-1	CASSLTLQGAYEQFF	TGTGCCAGCAGCTTGACCCTCCAGGGGGCCTATGAGCAGTTCTTC
few	TRBV15	NA	TRBJ2-5	CATSNPGPMETQYF	TGTGCCACCAGCAACCCGGGTCCCATGGAGACCCAGTACTTC
NA	TRBV5-1	NA	TRBJ2-3	CASSLEYLGGTDTQYF	TGCGCCAGCAGCTTGGAATATCTGGGAGGCACAGATACGCAGTATTTT
few	TRBV29-1	NA	TRBJ1-1	CSVTQGRAEAFF	TGCAGCGTTACCCAGGGGAGGGCTGAAGCTTTCTTT
NA	TRBV28	NA	TRBJ1-1	CASSLHLNTEAFF	TGTGCCAGCAGTTTACATTTGAACACTGAAGCTTTCTTT
NA	TRBV6-5	TRBD1	TRBJ1-6	CASSQTGGDSPLHF	TGTGCCAGCAGTCAGACAGGGGGTGATTCACCCCTCCACTTT
NA	TRBV29-1	TRBD2	TRBJ2-3	CSVGAGFTQYF	TGCAGCGTGGGAGCGGGGTTTACGCAGTATTTT
NA	TRBV5-4	TRBD2	TRBJ2-2	CASSKIAGVDTGELFF	TGTGCCAGCAGCAAAATAGCGGGGGTCGACACCGGGGAGCTGTTTTTT
NA	TRBV13	NA	TRBJ2-7	CASSLVREQYF	TGTGCCAGCAGCTTAGTCAGGGAGCAGTACTTC
NA	TRBV6-6	TRBD1	TRBJ1-1	CASSNPQGAGNTEAFF	TGTGCCAGCAGTAACCCACAGGGGGCAGGGAACACTGAAGCTTTCTTT